Below, 14 T cell receptor beta chains from the same sample are listed, as sequenced in a study of somatic mutations in T cells in chronic GVHD. Only in-frame clones appear in the TCRdb table, and some are missing; sequencing was by immunoSEQ multiplex PCR. The sample lists 11,000 to 15,000 clones; roughly 80% were seen once. Source material: Vbeta20-negative CD4+ T cells from blood. The receptors derive from a male patient in his fifties with chronic graft-versus-host disease. Some T cells may be provided by the graft donor.

J is TRBJ1-1 and V is TRBV5-4, with TRBD1 identical over 8 bases. The CDR3 loop spans 17 amino acids. Germline assignment: CDR1 SGHNT and CDR2 YYREEE (reference sequence). The junction had 10 bases not matched to a gene; V was cut back by 3 bases and J by 0 bases. The DNA for the CDR3 is TGTGCCAGCAGCTGGGACAGGTTGGAGGGGATGAACACTGAAGCTTTCTTT. This sequence encodes CASSWDRLEGMNTEAFF.

The chain combines TRBV7-2 with TRBJ1-4; tentative D call: TRBD1 (6 bases). This CDR3 spans 15 amino acids. V lost 5 bases and J 2 bases, leaving 12 bases between the germline ends. Germline loops: CDR1 SGHTA, CDR2 FQGNSA. The CDR3 bases are TGTGCCAGCAGCACACAGGGCGGGACTAATGAAAAACTGTTTTTT. It codes for CASSTQGGTNEKLFF.

This chain joins TRBV14 and TRBJ1-2, with TRBD1 as a possible D gene (6 bases). The length of the CDR3 is 14 residues. Trimming cost V 3 bases and J 4 bases, with 12 bases left between them. Germline V CDR1 and CDR2: SGHDN, FVKESK. The CDR3 DNA follows: TGTGCCAGCAGCCAGGCAGGGGTGAGCTATGGCTACACCTTC. This sequence encodes CASSQAGVSYGYTF. The full variable domain, with the rest looked up from reference TRBV14 and TRBJ1-2, is EAGVTQFPSHSVIEKGQTVTLRCDPISGHDNLYWYRRVMGKEIKFLLHFVKESKQDESGMPNNRFLAERTGGTYSTLKVQPAELEDSGVYFCASSQAGVSYGYTFGSGTRLTVV.

This clone showed up just once. V is TRBV6-5 and J is TRBJ2-7, with 7 bases identical to TRBD1. V gave up 5 bases and J gave up 3 bases; unmatched junction bases: 4. Looked up from germline, CDR1 is MNHEY and CDR2 is SVGAGI. The CDR3 spans 13 residues. CDR3 in DNA: TGTGCCAGCAGTCGACAGGGTCTCTACGAGCAGTACTTC. It specifies CASSRQGLYEQYF.

The chain carries TRBV4-3 and TRBJ2-3, with D tentatively TRBD1 (5 bases). Trimming cost V 3 bases and J 0 bases, with 7 bases left between them. Germline V gene lookup returns CDR1 LGHNA and CDR2 YSLEER. The CDR3 covers 14 residues. CDR3 sequence (DNA): TGCGCCAGCAGCCAGCAGGGCAGCACAGATACGCAGTATTTT. Encoded protein: CASSQQGSTDTQYF.

The V and J genes are TRBV10-1 and TRBJ1-2, with TRBD1 matching 8 bases. The J segment lost 4 bases and the V segment lost 2 bases, leaving 0 bases of the junction unmatched. The germline V gene encodes CDR1 WNHNN and CDR2 SYGVQD (reference sequence). This CDR3 region has 13 residues. In DNA form, the CDR3 reads TGCGCCAGCAGTGAGGACAGGGGCTATGGCTACACCTTC. It is translated as CASSEDRGYGYTF.

The chain has TRBV6-6 and TRBJ1-1, with a weak D call TRBD1 (5 bases). The V end was cut by 4 bases, the J end by 2 bases, with 14 bases between. Germline V gives CDR1 MNHNY, CDR2 SVGAGI (reference sequence). This CDR3 contains 15 residues. Here the CDR3 reads CASSSTVQGNTEAFF. CDR3 nucleotides: TGTGCCAGCAGTTCCACCGTCCAGGGTAACACTGAAGCTTTCTTT.

This clone was counted once. The gene calls are TRBV10-3 and TRBJ2-1; 8 bases map to TRBD2. The germline V gene has CDR1 ENHRY and CDR2 SYGVKD. CDR3 length: 13 residues. Unmatched junction bases numbered 6, after V lost 7 bases and J lost 7 bases. CDR3 sequence reads: CAITPGLENEQFF. The CDR3 DNA sequence: TGTGCCATCACTCCGGGACTAGAAAATGAGCAGTTCTTC.

V usage is TRBV2 and J usage is TRBJ1-2, with a tentative D call TRBD1 (6 bases). CDR3 size: 15 residues. The V and J ends lost 1 base and 2 bases respectively, with 11 bases between them. CDR1 and CDR2 (germline): SNHLY, FYNNEI. The CDR3 loop reads CASSEGQGLNYGYTF. The CDR3 DNA is TGTGCCAGCAGTGAAGGCCAGGGGTTAAACTATGGCTACACCTTC.

This clone has a single count. The rearrangement joins TRBV6-6 to TRBJ1-2, with 9 bases lining up with TRBD1. This CDR3 contains 15 residues. Trimming cost V 0 bases and J 7 bases; bases outside gene matches: 6. Per the germline V gene, CDR1 is MNHNY and CDR2 is SVGAGI (reference sequence). The CDR3 bases are TGTGCCAGCAGTTACTCAACGGACAGGGGCTCTGGCTACACCTTC. It translates to CASSYSTDRGSGYTF.

The rearrangement uses TRBV4-1 and TRBJ1-1; D might be TRBD1 (6 bases). CDR3 length: 16 amino acids. V was trimmed by 4 bases and J by 4 bases, leaving 19 bases between them. Per germline, CDR1 MGHRA and CDR2 YSYEKL. CDR3 residues: CASSPQLQGGGTEAFF. CDR3 DNA: TGCGCCAGCAGCCCACAACTACAGGGAGGGGGCACTGAAGCTTTCTTT.

This clone has more than one count but fewer than ten. The rearrangement uses TRBV7-2 and TRBJ2-7, with a possible D match to TRBD1 (6 bases). The CDR3 consists of 14 residues. Germline CDR1 and CDR2: SGHTA and FQGNSA. Trimming removed 5 bases at V and 2 bases at J, with 13 bases between. Here the CDR3 DNA reads TGTGCCAGCAGCACCCGACAGGTAGCCTACGAGCAGTACTTC. As protein: CASSTRQVAYEQYF.

This rearrangement joins TRBV2 to TRBJ2-2, with TRBD2 identical over 7 bases. CDR3 length equals 15 residues. Germline lookup yields CDR1 SNHLY and CDR2 FYNNEI. V lost 5 bases, J lost 1 base, and 4 bases stayed unmatched. This chain's CDR3 is CASSPPGGNTGELFF. CDR3 DNA: TGTGCCAGCAGTCCGCCGGGGGGGAACACCGGGGAGCTGTTTTTT.

V usage is TRBV5-4 and J usage is TRBJ2-1; 8 bases map to TRBD2. The trim removed 4 bases at V and 7 bases at J, leaving 10 bases unmatched. CDR1 and CDR2 from the germline V gene are SGHNT and YYREEE (reference sequence). This CDR3 has 15 residues. The CDR3 region has the DNA TGTGCCAGCAGCCGGATTGCGGGGGGTAATAATGAGCAGTTCTTC. Amino acids: CASSRIAGGNNEQFF.